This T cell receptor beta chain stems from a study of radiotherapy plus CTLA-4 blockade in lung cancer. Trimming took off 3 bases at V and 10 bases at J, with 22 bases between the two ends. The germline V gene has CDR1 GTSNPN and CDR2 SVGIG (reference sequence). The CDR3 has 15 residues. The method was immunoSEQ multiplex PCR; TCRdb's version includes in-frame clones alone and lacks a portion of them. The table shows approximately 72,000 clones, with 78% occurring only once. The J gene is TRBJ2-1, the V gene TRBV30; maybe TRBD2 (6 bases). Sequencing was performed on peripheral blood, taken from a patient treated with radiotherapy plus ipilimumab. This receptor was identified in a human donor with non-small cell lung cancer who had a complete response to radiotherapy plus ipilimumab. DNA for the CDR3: TGTGCCTGGAGCCCCCAGGGCAGACTTGGGAGGGAGCAGTTCTTC. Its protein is CAWSPQGRLGREQFF.